This T cell receptor beta chain derives from a study of OX40 agonist ivuxolimab in advanced cancers. In the study overall: Patients in dose escalation had liver, melanoma, kidney or head and neck cancers. Study outcomes and limitations: Expanded peripheral T cell antigen specificity was not determined.

Profiled with immunoSEQ multiplex PCR; TCRdb holds only in-frame clones, not every one. The sample lists around 44,000 clones, around nine tenths occurring once. The CDR3 spans 13 residues. Germline CDR1 reads LNHDA; CDR2 reads SQIVND (reference sequence). V was pared by 8 bases and J by 6 bases, with 3 bases of the junction left unmatched. Turning to this clone: What it binds is not known. Likely a read error: the CDR3 ends without its conserved phenylalanine or tryptophan.

Source: CD4+ or CD8+ T cells sorted from blood, taken in a trial of the OX40 agonist ivuxolimab. This clonotype was sampled from an adult with an advanced solid tumor such as melanoma, head and neck, liver or kidney cancer. The rearrangement joins TRBV19 to TRBJ1-6, with 8 bases lining up with TRBD1. As DNA, the CDR3 is TGTGCCAGTTCGGACAGGGTTAATTCACCCCTCCACCTT. Translated: CASSDRVNSPLHL.